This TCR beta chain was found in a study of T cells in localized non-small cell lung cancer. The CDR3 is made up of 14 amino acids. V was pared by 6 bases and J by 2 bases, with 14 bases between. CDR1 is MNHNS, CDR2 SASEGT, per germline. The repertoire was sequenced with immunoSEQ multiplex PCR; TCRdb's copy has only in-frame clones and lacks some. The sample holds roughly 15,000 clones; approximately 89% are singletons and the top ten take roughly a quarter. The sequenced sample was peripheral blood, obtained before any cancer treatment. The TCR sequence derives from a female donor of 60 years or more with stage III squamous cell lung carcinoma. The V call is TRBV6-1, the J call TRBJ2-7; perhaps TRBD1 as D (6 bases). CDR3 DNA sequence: TGTGCCAGCAGCATACGGGACAAGCCCTACGAGCAGTACTTC. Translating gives CASSIRDKPYEQYF.